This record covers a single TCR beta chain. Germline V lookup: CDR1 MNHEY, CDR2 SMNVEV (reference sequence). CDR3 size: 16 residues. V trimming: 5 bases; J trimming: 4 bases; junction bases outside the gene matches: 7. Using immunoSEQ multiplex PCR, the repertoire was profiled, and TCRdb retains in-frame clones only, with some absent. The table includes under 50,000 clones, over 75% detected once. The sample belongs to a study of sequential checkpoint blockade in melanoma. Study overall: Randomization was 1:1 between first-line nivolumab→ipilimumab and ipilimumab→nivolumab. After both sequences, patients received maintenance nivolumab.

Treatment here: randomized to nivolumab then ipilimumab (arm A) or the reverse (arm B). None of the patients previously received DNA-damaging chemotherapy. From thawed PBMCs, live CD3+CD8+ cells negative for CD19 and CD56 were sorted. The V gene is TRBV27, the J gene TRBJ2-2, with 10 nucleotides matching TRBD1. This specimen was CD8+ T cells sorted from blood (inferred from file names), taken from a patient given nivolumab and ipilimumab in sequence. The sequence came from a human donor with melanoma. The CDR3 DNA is TGTGCCAGCAGTCTGGGACAGGGGCAGTCCACCGGGGAGCTGTTTTTT. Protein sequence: CASSLGQGQSTGELFF.